This T cell receptor (beta chain) was identified in a study of T cells in Graves' hyperthyroidism and ophthalmopathy. Study-wide context: Staff took peripheral blood when the initial diagnosis was made, before any treatment began.

This clonotype was recorded many times. The authors took PBMCs from 8.5 to 10 ml fresh peripheral blood. Amplification targeted TCR beta CDR3 regions from RNA transcripts. Using the HTBI primer set, a first-round RT-PCR was run on the TCR CDR3. Via MiXCR, TCRdb re-called the multiplex PCR reads, giving one row per CDR3 protein. Here the sample spans a few hundred thousand distinct CDR3 sequences, around 16% being singletons. The sequence was obtained from a woman in her twenties or thirties with Graves' hyperthyroidism. The specimen was blood.

The DNA for the CDR3 is TGTGCCAGCAGCCCAAGACTAGCGGGGGAGGAGACCCAGTACTTC. Its translation is CASSPRLAGEETQYF. The chain links TRBV11-1 to TRBJ2-5; 12 positions agree with TRBD2. The junction had 6 bases not matched to a gene; V was cut back by 5 bases and J by 5 bases. The CDR3 length is 15 residues. CDR1 is SGHAT, CDR2 FQDESV, per germline (reference sequence).